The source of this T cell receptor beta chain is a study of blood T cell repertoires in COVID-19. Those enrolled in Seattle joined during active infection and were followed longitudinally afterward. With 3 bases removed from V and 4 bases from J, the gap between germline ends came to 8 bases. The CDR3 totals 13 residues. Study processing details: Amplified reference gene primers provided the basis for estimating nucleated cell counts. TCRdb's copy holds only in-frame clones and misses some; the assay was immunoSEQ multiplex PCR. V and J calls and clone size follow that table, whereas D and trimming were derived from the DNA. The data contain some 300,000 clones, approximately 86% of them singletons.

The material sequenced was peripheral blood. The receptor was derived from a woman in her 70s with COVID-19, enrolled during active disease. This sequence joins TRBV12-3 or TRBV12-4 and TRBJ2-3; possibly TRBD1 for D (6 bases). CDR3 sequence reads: CASSFHRADTQYF. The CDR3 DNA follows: TGTGCCAGCAGTTTTCACAGGGCAGATACGCAGTATTTT.